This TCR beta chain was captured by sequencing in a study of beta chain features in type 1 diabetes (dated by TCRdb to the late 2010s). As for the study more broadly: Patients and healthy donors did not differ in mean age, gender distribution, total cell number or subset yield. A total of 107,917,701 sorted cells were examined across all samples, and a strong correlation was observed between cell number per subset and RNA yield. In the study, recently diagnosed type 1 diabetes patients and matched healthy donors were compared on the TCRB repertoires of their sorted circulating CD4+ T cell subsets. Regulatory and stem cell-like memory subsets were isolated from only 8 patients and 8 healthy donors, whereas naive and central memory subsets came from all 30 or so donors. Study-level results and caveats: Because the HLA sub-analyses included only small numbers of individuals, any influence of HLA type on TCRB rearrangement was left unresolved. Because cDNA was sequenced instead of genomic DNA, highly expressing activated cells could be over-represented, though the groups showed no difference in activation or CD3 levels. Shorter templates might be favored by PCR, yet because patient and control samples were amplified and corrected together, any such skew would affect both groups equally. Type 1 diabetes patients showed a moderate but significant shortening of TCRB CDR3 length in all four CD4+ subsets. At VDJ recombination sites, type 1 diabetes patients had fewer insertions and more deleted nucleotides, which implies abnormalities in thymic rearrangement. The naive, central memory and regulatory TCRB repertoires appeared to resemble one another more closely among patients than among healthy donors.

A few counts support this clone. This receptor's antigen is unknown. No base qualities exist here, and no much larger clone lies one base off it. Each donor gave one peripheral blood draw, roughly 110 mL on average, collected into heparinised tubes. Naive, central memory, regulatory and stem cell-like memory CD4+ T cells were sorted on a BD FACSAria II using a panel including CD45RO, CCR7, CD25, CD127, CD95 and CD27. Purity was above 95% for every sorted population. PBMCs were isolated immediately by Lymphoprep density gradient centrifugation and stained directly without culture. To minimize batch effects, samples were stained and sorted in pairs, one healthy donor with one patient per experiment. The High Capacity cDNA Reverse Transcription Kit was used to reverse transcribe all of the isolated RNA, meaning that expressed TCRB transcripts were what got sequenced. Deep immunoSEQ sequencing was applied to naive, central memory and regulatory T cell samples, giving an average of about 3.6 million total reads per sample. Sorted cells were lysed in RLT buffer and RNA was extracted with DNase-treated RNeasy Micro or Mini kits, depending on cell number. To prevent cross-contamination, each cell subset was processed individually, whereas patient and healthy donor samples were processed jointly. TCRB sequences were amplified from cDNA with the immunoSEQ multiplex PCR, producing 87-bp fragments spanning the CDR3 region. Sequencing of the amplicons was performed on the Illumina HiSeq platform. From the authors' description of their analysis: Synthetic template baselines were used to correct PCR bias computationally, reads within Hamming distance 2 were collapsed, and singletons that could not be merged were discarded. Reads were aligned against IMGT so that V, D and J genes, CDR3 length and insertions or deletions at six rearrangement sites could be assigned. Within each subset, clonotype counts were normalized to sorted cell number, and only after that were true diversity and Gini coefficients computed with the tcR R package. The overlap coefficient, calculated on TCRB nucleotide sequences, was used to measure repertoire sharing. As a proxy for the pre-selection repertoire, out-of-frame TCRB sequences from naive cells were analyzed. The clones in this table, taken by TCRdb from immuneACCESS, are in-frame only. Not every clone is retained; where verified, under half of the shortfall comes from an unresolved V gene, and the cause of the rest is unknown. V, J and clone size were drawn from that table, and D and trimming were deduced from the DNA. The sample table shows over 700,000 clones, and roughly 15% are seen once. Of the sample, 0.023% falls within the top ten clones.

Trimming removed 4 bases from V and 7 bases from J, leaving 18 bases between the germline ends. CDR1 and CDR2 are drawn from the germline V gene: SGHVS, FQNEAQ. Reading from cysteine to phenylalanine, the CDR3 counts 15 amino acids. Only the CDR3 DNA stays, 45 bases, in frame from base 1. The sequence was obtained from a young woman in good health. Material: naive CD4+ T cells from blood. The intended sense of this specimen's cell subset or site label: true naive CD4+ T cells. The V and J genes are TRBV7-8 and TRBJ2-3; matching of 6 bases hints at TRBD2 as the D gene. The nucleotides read TGTGCCAGCAGCTCGGGGTCCAGCGGGCGCTATACGCAGTATTTT. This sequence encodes CASSSGSSGRYTQYF.